This TCR beta chain is from a study of T-cell reconstitution after alpha-beta-depleted transplantation in children. Unique molecular identifiers were incorporated into the prepared TCRbeta library. Using its own MiXCR run on the PCR reads, TCRdb lists one record per CDR3 protein. The sample holds fewer than 550,000 distinct CDR3 sequences; 10% to 12% are singletons and the top ten take 13% to 15%. The CDR3 runs to 12 residues. CDR1 is SGHTA and CDR2 is FQGNSA in the germline V gene. Deletions cut 1 base from V and 3 bases from J, with 4 bases between. This clonotype occurred many times. The V call is TRBV7-2, the J call TRBJ2-7; D gene uncertain. The material was PBMCs, mostly from graft donor cells, obtained 180 days after TCRalphabeta/CD19-depleted stem cell transplant. The clonotype comes from a female patient aged 2-10 years who had a stem cell transplant for aplastic anemia, so the T cells may come from the graft donor. The CDR3 DNA is TGTGCCAGCAGCTTAGTGGGCTACGAGCAGTACTTC. The encoded protein is CASSLVGYEQYF.